A selection of T cell receptor beta chains follows, all from one sample in a study. Via MiXCR, TCRdb re-called the 5' RACE reads, giving one row per CDR3 protein. The repertoire has 50,000 to 80,000 distinct CDR3 sequences, around a fifth of them found once; the top ten carry about 2.7%. Source material: memory CD4+ T cells sorted from a lymph node. The receptors were sampled from a female donor with breast cancer. CDR3s include the opening cysteine and the closing phenylalanine or tryptophan. The order of the fields is clone size, D gene, V gene, J gene, CDR3 DNA, CDR3 protein. The D gene is left open where the match is weak. The size field is filled for only some rows; it gives once, few, many or a size class.

clone size: few; D gene: -; V gene: TRBV11-2; J gene: TRBJ1-1; CDR3 DNA: TGTGCCAGCAGCTTTACCGGGGGAGTGGCTGAAGCTTTCTTT; CDR3 protein: CASSFTGGVAEAFF
clone size: -; D gene: TRBD1; V gene: TRBV9; J gene: TRBJ2-7; CDR3 DNA: TGTGCCAGCAGCTTCACACAGGGGGGCGAGCAGTACTTC; CDR3 protein: CASSFTQGGEQYF
clone size: few; D gene: -; V gene: TRBV5-1; J gene: TRBJ2-7; CDR3 DNA: TGCGCCAGCAGCTTGGCCAGGTCCTACGAGCAGTACTTC; CDR3 protein: CASSLARSYEQYF
clone size: few; D gene: TRBD2; V gene: TRBV5-5; J gene: TRBJ2-7; CDR3 DNA: TGTGCCAGCAGCTTGTTCGGGGACTACCGGGAGCAGTACTTC; CDR3 protein: CASSLFGDYREQYF
clone size: few; D gene: -; V gene: TRBV29-1; J gene: TRBJ1-2; CDR3 DNA: TGCAGCGCCCTGCGGGAGAGCTATGGCTACACCTTC; CDR3 protein: CSALRESYGYTF
clone size: -; D gene: TRBD1; V gene: TRBV29-1; J gene: TRBJ2-3; CDR3 DNA: TGCAGCGCCAAAGGCGGGACAGGGGAAGTAGATACGCAGTATTTT; CDR3 protein: CSAKGGTGEVDTQYF
clone size: once; D gene: TRBD2; V gene: TRBV3-1; J gene: TRBJ2-7; CDR3 DNA: TGTGCCAGCAACCCATGGACTAGCGGGGGGGAGGCCGAGCAGTACTTC; CDR3 protein: CASNPWTSGGEAEQYF
clone size: few; D gene: -; V gene: TRBV6-1; J gene: TRBJ1-1; CDR3 DNA: TGTGCCAGCAGTGAACGGGCAACTAAAGCTTTCTTT; CDR3 protein: CASSERATKAFF
clone size: -; D gene: -; V gene: TRBV7-6; J gene: TRBJ2-3; CDR3 DNA: TGTGCCAGCAGCTTATCAGGGGATACGCAGTATTTT; CDR3 protein: CASSLSGDTQYF
clone size: few; D gene: TRBD2; V gene: TRBV5-1; J gene: TRBJ2-3; CDR3 DNA: TGCGCCAGCAGCTACAGCGGGAGGACATCCGGTACGCAGTATTTT; CDR3 protein: CASSYSGRTSGTQYF
clone size: few; D gene: TRBD1; V gene: TRBV7-9; J gene: TRBJ1-1; CDR3 DNA: TGTGCCAGCAGCTCTGCAGGGGGCAGGTGGTACACTGAAGCTTTCTTT; CDR3 protein: CASSSAGGRWYTEAFF
clone size: -; D gene: TRBD2; V gene: TRBV5-1; J gene: TRBJ2-5; CDR3 DNA: TGCGCCAGCAGCTTGGACGTGACTAGCGGGGCCGGGGAGACCCAGTACTTC; CDR3 protein: CASSLDVTSGAGETQYF
clone size: few; D gene: -; V gene: TRBV6-5; J gene: TRBJ1-4; CDR3 DNA: TGTGCCAGCAGCCCCCTAGGAGGGAGAATTACTGGGGAACTGTTTTTT; CDR3 protein: CASSPLGGRITGELFF
clone size: few; D gene: -; V gene: TRBV6-6; J gene: TRBJ2-5; CDR3 DNA: TGTGCCAGCAGTTACGGCTCCCAGGAGACCCAGTACTTC; CDR3 protein: CASSYGSQETQYF
clone size: -; D gene: TRBD1; V gene: TRBV28; J gene: TRBJ1-3; CDR3 DNA: TGTGCCAGCAGTTCTGGACAGGTCTATGGCTACACCATATATTTT; CDR3 protein: CASSSGQVYGYTIYF
clone size: -; D gene: -; V gene: TRBV5-1; J gene: TRBJ1-2; CDR3 DNA: TGCGCCAGCAGCTTGGATTTGATTTCCTATGGCTACACCTTC; CDR3 protein: CASSLDLISYGYTF
clone size: -; D gene: -; V gene: TRBV5-1; J gene: TRBJ2-3; CDR3 DNA: TGCGCCAGCAGCTTGGGGACTCTTCGCTTCACAGATACGCAGTATTTT; CDR3 protein: CASSLGTLRFTDTQYF
clone size: -; D gene: -; V gene: TRBV9; J gene: TRBJ1-1; CDR3 DNA: TGTGCCAGCAGCGCGGGACGGGGTGTCACTGAAGCTTTCTTT; CDR3 protein: CASSAGRGVTEAFF
clone size: many; D gene: -; V gene: TRBV7-9; J gene: TRBJ1-1; CDR3 DNA: TGTGCCAGCAGCTTAGCGCTGGCAGGGTCTAACACTGAAGCTTTCTTT; CDR3 protein: CASSLALAGSNTEAFF
clone size: -; D gene: -; V gene: TRBV20-1; J gene: TRBJ2-7; CDR3 DNA: TGCAGTGCTAGAGAGGGGCGGAACCTATACGAGCAGTACTTC; CDR3 protein: CSAREGRNLYEQYF
clone size: few; D gene: -; V gene: TRBV25-1; J gene: TRBJ2-7; CDR3 DNA: TGTGCCAGCAGTTCCCATAGTGGCGAGCAGTACTTC; CDR3 protein: CASSSHSGEQYF
clone size: many; D gene: -; V gene: TRBV5-1; J gene: TRBJ1-1; CDR3 DNA: TGCGCCAGCAGTCAAATGACAGGGAACACTGAAGCTTTCTTT; CDR3 protein: CASSQMTGNTEAFF
clone size: -; D gene: TRBD2; V gene: TRBV5-1; J gene: TRBJ2-2; CDR3 DNA: TGCGCCAGCAGTTCGGGACTAAGGAACACCGGGGAGCTGTTTTTT; CDR3 protein: CASSSGLRNTGELFF
clone size: -; D gene: -; V gene: TRBV5-1; J gene: TRBJ2-3; CDR3 DNA: TGCGCCAGCAGCTCGGAACCCGGGGCTCGCACAGATACGCAGTATTTT; CDR3 protein: CASSSEPGARTDTQYF
clone size: few; D gene: -; V gene: TRBV5-1; J gene: TRBJ2-3; CDR3 DNA: TGCGCCAGCAGCTTGTTAAGATCGGCAGATACGCAGTATTTT; CDR3 protein: CASSLLRSADTQYF
clone size: many; D gene: -; V gene: TRBV5-1; J gene: TRBJ1-4; CDR3 DNA: TGCGCCAGCAGCTTGGGGCAGGGAAGTGAAAAACTGTTTTTT; CDR3 protein: CASSLGQGSEKLFF
clone size: -; D gene: TRBD1; V gene: TRBV16; J gene: TRBJ1-2; CDR3 DNA: TGTGCCAGCAGCCCGACAGGGGATGGCTACACCTTC; CDR3 protein: CASSPTGDGYTF
clone size: few; D gene: -; V gene: TRBV7-7; J gene: TRBJ1-1; CDR3 DNA: TGTGCTAGCAGCATGGACACGAACACTGAAGCTTTCTTT; CDR3 protein: CASSMDTNTEAFF
clone size: many; D gene: -; V gene: TRBV20-1; J gene: TRBJ2-3; CDR3 DNA: TGCAGTGCTACTCCTATCTTAGGATCGGGCGCTCGCACAGATACGCAGTATTTT; CDR3 protein: CSATPILGSGARTDTQYF
clone size: -; D gene: -; V gene: TRBV9; J gene: TRBJ2-7; CDR3 DNA: TGTGCCAGCAGCGTAGGTCGGGGGAATGTTTACGAGCAGTACTTC; CDR3 protein: CASSVGRGNVYEQYF
clone size: -; D gene: -; V gene: TRBV6-1; J gene: TRBJ2-7; CDR3 DNA: TGTGCCAGCACGGTGACATTTATTGAGCAGTACTTC; CDR3 protein: CASTVTFIEQYF
clone size: few; D gene: TRBD1; V gene: TRBV28; J gene: TRBJ2-5; CDR3 DNA: TGTGCCAGCAGTCTACACTACAGGGGAAGGCCACGCCAAGAGACCCAGTACTTC; CDR3 protein: CASSLHYRGRPRQETQYF
clone size: few; D gene: TRBD2; V gene: TRBV7-9; J gene: TRBJ2-5; CDR3 DNA: TGTGCCAGCAGCCGAGCCGCTAGCGGGAGGGTTAAGGAGACCCAGTACTTC; CDR3 protein: CASSRAASGRVKETQYF
clone size: -; D gene: -; V gene: TRBV2; J gene: TRBJ1-1; CDR3 DNA: TGTGCCAGCAGCGTGAAGACGAACACTGAAGCTTTCTTT; CDR3 protein: CASSVKTNTEAFF
clone size: medium-sized; D gene: -; V gene: TRBV29-1; J gene: TRBJ1-1; CDR3 DNA: TGCAGCGTTTTTGGGGGCGCGACTGAAGCTTTCTTT; CDR3 protein: CSVFGGATEAFF
clone size: -; D gene: TRBD2; V gene: TRBV7-9; J gene: TRBJ2-7; CDR3 DNA: TGTGCCAGCAGCGCAACATTAGCGGGAGGGTTGCACGAGCAGTACTTC; CDR3 protein: CASSATLAGGLHEQYF
clone size: -; D gene: TRBD2; V gene: TRBV15; J gene: TRBJ2-3; CDR3 DNA: TGTGCCACCAGAAGAGGAAAGCGGGAGTACTTAGATACGCAGTATTTT; CDR3 protein: CATRRGKREYLDTQYF
clone size: -; D gene: TRBD1; V gene: TRBV20-1; J gene: TRBJ1-2; CDR3 DNA: TGCAGTGCTAGCCACGGGACAGGGAACTATGGCTACACCTTC; CDR3 protein: CSASHGTGNYGYTF
clone size: -; D gene: TRBD1; V gene: TRBV7-2; J gene: TRBJ2-3; CDR3 DNA: TGTGCCAGCAGCTTAATGGGGACAGATACGCGGTATTTT; CDR3 protein: CASSLMGTDTRYF
clone size: -; D gene: -; V gene: TRBV7-9; J gene: TRBJ2-2; CDR3 DNA: TGTGCCAGCAGCTTCCGGGGGTCCGCGAACACCGGGGAGCTGTTTTTT; CDR3 protein: CASSFRGSANTGELFF
clone size: -; D gene: TRBD1; V gene: TRBV25-1; J gene: TRBJ2-4; CDR3 DNA: TGTGCCAGCAGTGAATTGGGGACAGAGTTCTTCTTC; CDR3 protein: CASSELGTEFFF